Each of the 21 T cell receptor beta chains below was sequenced from the same sample in a study of cytomegalovirus exposure and HLA in healthy donors. Use of 60 Vbeta and 13 Jbeta primers characterized the PCR. Measured with immunoSEQ multiplex PCR; TCRdb has only the in-frame clones, and not every one. The data hold 200,000 or so clones, with more than 70% observed a single time. The specimen sequenced was PBMCs. The receptors come from a boy aged 10-17 years in good health and CMV-seronegative.

The chain has TRBV5-1 and TRBJ2-7; no clear D gene. The CDR3 runs 11 residues. The V end was cut by 3 bases, the J end by 3 bases, with 4 bases between. Germline CDR1 and CDR2: SGHRS and YFSETQ. The CDR3 spells CASSYSYEQYF. The DNA for the CDR3 is TGCGCCAGCAGCTACAGCTACGAGCAGTACTTC.

The chain links TRBV28 to TRBJ2-6; D is unresolved. Trimming cost V 4 bases and J 2 bases, with 12 bases left between them. CDR1 and CDR2 (germline): MDHEN, SYDVKM. This CDR3 is 16 amino acids long. CDR3 bases: TGTGCCAGCAGTTCCCACCTTGGAGCTGGGGCCAACGTCCTGACTTTC. Residues: CASSSHLGAGANVLTF.

The chain has TRBV7-9 and TRBJ1-1; D not resolved. This CDR3 contains 14 residues. The V end lost 1 base, the J end lost 7 bases, and 13 bases lay between the germline ends. CDR1 is SEHNR and CDR2 is FQNEAQ in the germline V gene (reference sequence). CDR3: CASSLEVMRNEAFF. CDR3 sequence (DNA): TGTGCCAGCAGCTTAGAAGTCATGCGAAATGAAGCTTTCTTT.

The chain couples TRBV19 to TRBJ2-7, with TRBD2 matching over 11 bases. V lost 8 bases, J lost 5 bases, and 11 bases stayed unmatched. The CDR3 runs to 15 residues. CDR1 and CDR2 (germline): LNHDA, SQIVND (reference sequence). CDR3 DNA: TGTGCCAGTGGTAATTTGGGACTAGCGGAGAACGAGCAGTACTTC. This codes for CASGNLGLAENEQYF.

The chain carries TRBV7-9 and TRBJ1-1; D not certain. From germline, CDR1 is SEHNR and CDR2 FQNEAQ (reference sequence). Trimming took off 0 bases at V and 5 bases at J, with 16 bases between the two ends. CDR3 length equals 16 residues. This chain's CDR3 is CASSLALGVGRTEAFF. The CDR3 DNA reads TGTGCCAGCAGCTTAGCCTTGGGAGTAGGAAGGACTGAAGCTTTCTTT.

There are a few counts of this clone. The chain employs TRBV6-5 and TRBJ2-7, with TRBD1 matching over 8 bases. The trim removed 3 bases at V and 3 bases at J, leaving 7 bases unmatched. The germline gives CDR1 MNHEY, CDR2 SVGAGI. There are 15 residues in the CDR3. Written as DNA, the CDR3 is TGTGCCAGCAGTTATAGCCCAGGGGGCTTCTACGAGCAGTACTTC. Translated: CASSYSPGGFYEQYF.

CDR3 sequence (DNA): TGTGCCAGCAGTTACGGACAGGGGGCCGGCACAGATACGCAGTATTTT. Its translation: CASSYGQGAGTDTQYF. V and J are TRBV6-5 and TRBJ2-3, with 11 bases fitting TRBD1. The J segment lost 1 base and the V segment lost 2 bases, leaving 2 bases of the junction unmatched. The CDR3 consists of 16 residues. From germline, CDR1 is MNHEY and CDR2 SVGAGI.

The chain employs TRBV28 and TRBJ1-1; D unresolved. Trimming cost V 4 bases and J 3 bases, with 12 bases left between them. This CDR3 has 14 amino acids. Germline values: CDR1 MDHEN, CDR2 SYDVKM. DNA for the CDR3: TGTGCCAGCAGTTCCGGAGTCCGGCACACTGAAGCTTTCTTT. Protein product: CASSSGVRHTEAFF.

The chain couples TRBV19 to TRBJ1-4; no clear D. Germline V gene data show CDR1 as LNHDA and CDR2 as SQIVND (reference sequence). Trimming took off 5 bases at V and 4 bases at J, with 11 bases between the two ends. The CDR3 consists of 14 residues. Here the CDR3 DNA reads TGTGCCAGTAGTGTACTGGTTGTTAATGAAAAACTGTTTTTT. This encodes CASSVLVVNEKLFF.

V and J are TRBV7-9 and TRBJ1-1; D perhaps matches TRBD1 (5 bases). Germline V gives CDR1 SEHNR, CDR2 FQNEAQ (reference sequence). The germline V and J ends were trimmed by 4 bases and 4 bases, with 19 bases remaining between them. The CDR3 contains 16 residues. CDR3 nucleotides: TGTGCCAGCAGCTCCGTCTTTGGGGGACTGTTCACTGAAGCTTTCTTT. Its protein product is CASSSVFGGLFTEAFF.

The rearrangement uses TRBV5-4 and TRBJ2-5; the D is unclear. V gave up 8 bases and J gave up 4 bases, with 9 bases separating them. The CDR3 loop spans 11 amino acids. The V gene's germline CDR1 is SGHNT and CDR2 YYREEE (reference sequence). The CDR3 region is CASGPSETQYF. The CDR3 coding sequence is TGTGCCAGTGGGCCTTCAGAGACCCAGTACTTC.

The rearrangement joins TRBV2 to TRBJ1-3; D not certain. CDR3 length: 14 amino acids. V lost 11 bases and J 0 bases, leaving 14 bases between the germline ends. Germline loops: CDR1 SNHLY, CDR2 FYNNEI. The CDR3 loop is CAHQQQHSGNTIYF. For the CDR3, the DNA is TGTGCCCACCAACAGCAACACTCTGGAAACACCATATATTTT.

This clone was seen once. CDR3 residues: CASSFMRNTEAFF. In nucleotides, the CDR3 is TGTGCCAGCAGTTTCATGAGGAACACTGAAGCTTTCTTT. J is TRBJ1-1 and V is TRBV6-5; D is unclear. V was pared by 4 bases and J by 1 base, with 7 bases between. The V gene's germline CDR1 is MNHEY and CDR2 SVGAGI. This CDR3 comprises 13 residues.

The gene calls are TRBV6-1 and TRBJ2-1; D possibly corresponds to TRBD2 (6 bases). V dropped 8 bases and J dropped 12 bases, with 20 bases sitting between them. The V gene's germline CDR1 is MNHNS and CDR2 SASEGT. The CDR3 is 13 amino acids. The CDR3, as DNA: TGTGCCAGCTATATTAGCGGAGGGAACCTGCAGTTCTTC. This gives the protein CASYISGGNLQFF.

This chain connects TRBV19 to TRBJ1-3, with TRBD1 matching 9 bases. The CDR3 is 15 amino acids. Germline trimming cut 4 bases from V and 3 bases from J; bases unmatched to any gene: 4. Germline V CDR1 and CDR2: LNHDA, SQIVND (reference sequence). Here the CDR3 reads CASSTGTGFGNTIYF. The CDR3 DNA sequence: TGTGCCAGTAGTACAGGGACAGGGTTTGGAAACACCATATATTTT.

The chain uses TRBV9 and TRBJ2-7; 12 nucleotides match TRBD2. The V gene's germline CDR1 is SGDLS and CDR2 YYNGEE. V shed 3 bases and J 5 bases; nucleotides not matched to a gene: 12. The CDR3 runs 17 residues. The CDR3 coding sequence is TGTGCCAGCAGCGAGACTAGCGGGGGCAGTAAATACAACGAGCAGTACTTC. As protein: CASSETSGGSKYNEQYF. Full variable domain (remainder filled in from reference TRBV9 and TRBJ2-7): DSGVTQTPKHLITATGQRVTLRCSPRSGDLSVYWYQQSLDQGLQFLIQYYNGEERAKGNILERFSAQQFPDLHSELNLSSLELGDSALYFCASSETSGGSKYNEQYFGPGTRLTVT.

V usage is TRBV30 and J usage is TRBJ1-2; 10 bases match TRBD1. The trim removed 3 bases at V and 4 bases at J, leaving 5 bases unmatched. The CDR3 loop spans 14 amino acids. Germline V gene sequence: CDR1 GTSNPN, CDR2 SVGIG (reference sequence). The CDR3 nucleotides are TGTGCCTGGAGAGCCGGGACAGGGGTCTATGGCTACACCTTC. Its protein is CAWRAGTGVYGYTF.

In its sample, this clone was seen a few times. The chain couples TRBV5-1 to TRBJ2-5; 9 bases agree with TRBD2. In germline, CDR1 is SGHRS, CDR2 YFSETQ. With V trimmed by 2 bases and J by 4 bases, 9 bases remained unmatched. The CDR3 length is 16 residues. The CDR3 sequence: CASSFRRGGVGETQYF. The DNA of the CDR3 is TGCGCCAGCAGCTTTCGGCGGGGGGGGGTAGGAGAGACCCAGTACTTC.

This chain uses TRBV6-1 with TRBJ1-5; 9 bases agree with TRBD1. The CDR3 contains 16 residues. Germline V CDR1 and CDR2: MNHNS, SASEGT. The J segment lost 7 bases and the V segment lost 3 bases, leaving 10 bases of the junction unmatched. This CDR3 reads CASSDKNRGLVQPQHF. CDR3 sequence (DNA): TGTGCCAGCAGTGACAAAAACAGGGGGCTCGTCCAGCCCCAGCATTTT.

This clone is a singleton in its sample. Here the CDR3 DNA reads TGCGCCAGCAGCCAAGACACAGATAGTGACTATGGCTACACCTTC. This gives the protein CASSQDTDSDYGYTF. The chain joins TRBV4-3 to TRBJ1-2; D remains ambiguous. The CDR3 has 15 residues. Germline values: CDR1 LGHNA, CDR2 YSLEER. V shed 0 bases and J shed 3 bases, with 11 bases lying between them.

This clone was seen only once. At one of its ends the junction is not consistent with the germline gene, which may arise from a read error. The CDR3 bases are TGTGCCAGCAGTGAAGCCTACAGGTTGAATGAAAAACTGCTTTTT. This sequence encodes CASSEAYRLNEKLLF. V gene TRBV6-1 combines with J gene TRBJ1-4; TRBD1 might be the D (5 bases). Germline-derived CDR1 and CDR2 are MNHNS and SASEGT. This CDR3 has 15 residues.